The rows below give T cell receptor beta chains drawn from one sample of a study of CD8 T cells in ankylosing spondylitis. TCRdb independently ran MiXCR on the 5' RACE reads; one entry per CDR3 protein. The top ten hold over 0.55% of the sample, which has approximately 240,000 distinct CDR3 sequences, about 24% seen once. Sequencing used blood, either unsorted or a sorted T cell fraction (not recorded which). Receptors originate from a male donor with ankylosing spondylitis or in good health (not recorded which). Both conserved end residues are part of each CDR3. The D gene is left open where the match is weak. A row's size may be missing; if present it is once, few, many or a size class.

- TRBJ2-7 TRBV6-5 many TGTGCCAGCAGGTACGGAAGCGGGACAGGTACCTACGAGCAGTACTTC CASRYGSGTGTYEQYF
- TRBJ2-2 TRBV2 - TGTGCCTTCAGTCCACGCCGAGCCGGGGCTCCGACCGGGGAGCTGTTTTTT CAFSPRRAGAPTGELFF
- TRBJ1-2 TRBV12-3/TRBV12-4 - TGTGCCAGCAGTCAACAGGGTCCCTATGGCTACACCTTC CASSQQGPYGYTF
- TRBJ2-1 TRBV12-3/TRBV12-4 few TGTGCCAGCAGTGCCACAGGGAGGCCGTTCTTC CASSATGRPFF
- TRBJ2-5 TRBV2 few TGTGCCAGCAGTTGGGGGGTGGGGCAAGAGACCCAGTACTTC CASSWGVGQETQYF
- TRBJ1-5 TRBV6-1 - TGTGCCAGCACGCCCCGACACAATCAGCCCCAGCATTTT CASTPRHNQPQHF
- TRBJ1-3 TRBV29-1 many TGCAGCGTGGCGGATGATTACGGGGACTCTGGAAACACCATATATTTT CSVADDYGDSGNTIYF
- TRBJ1-2 TRBV6-5 many TGTGCCAGCAGTTACTCGGAACAGACGGTGTCCGGCTACACCTTC CASSYSEQTVSGYTF
- TRBJ2-5 TRBV12-3/TRBV12-4 - TGTGCCAGCAGTTTAAGTATAGGCCAAGAGACCCAGTACTTC CASSLSIGQETQYF
- TRBJ1-1 TRBV20-1 - TGCAGTGCTCCGGGACTGCCTGGGAGAGCTTTCTTT CSAPGLPGRAFF
- TRBJ2-2 TRBV20-1 few TGCAGTGCCCCCGGAGATAGGGGTCCCGGGGAGCTGTTTTTT CSAPGDRGPGELFF
- TRBJ2-7 TRBV5-6 - TGTGCCACCCATTCAACAGGACTCCGGGACGAGCAGTACTTC CATHSTGLRDEQYF
- TRBJ1-1 TRBV29-1 few TGCAGCGTCCTCCAGGGGAGCACTGAAGCTTTCTTT CSVLQGSTEAFF
TRBD1 TRBJ2-7 TRBV20-1 few TGCAGTGCTAGAAGCTTGGACAGGGGGCGCGGGGAGCAGTACTTC CSARSLDRGRGEQYF
- TRBJ1-1 TRBV6-5 few TGTGCCAGCAGTTCGCTTGGGGTACGACCTGAAGCTTTCTTT CASSSLGVRPEAFF
TRBD2 TRBJ2-1 TRBV12-3/TRBV12-4 - TGTGCCAGCAGTTCCGATCGTGGGTCTTTACTAGCGGGGGTTGTGAATGAGCAGTTCTTC CASSSDRGSLLAGVVNEQFF
TRBD1 TRBJ1-6 TRBV13 - TGTGCCAGCAGCCAGGCGACAGGGGTGGGTTCACCCCTCCACTTT CASSQATGVGSPLHF
- TRBJ1-5 TRBV14 - TGTGCCAGCAGCCAAGATAAAGGCAGGGGCAATCAGCCCCAGCATTTT CASSQDKGRGNQPQHF
- TRBJ2-2 TRBV29-1 few TGCAGCGTCTTGAGGATAGCTGGCACCGGGGAGCTGTTTTTT CSVLRIAGTGELFF
- TRBJ2-7 TRBV5-4 - TGTGCCAGCAGCAAGACAGGCTCCTACGAGCAGTACTTC CASSKTGSYEQYF
TRBD1 TRBJ1-1 TRBV5-1 many TGCGCCAGCAGCCTGGGGACAGGGGGCGTGGAAGCTTTCTTT CASSLGTGGVEAFF
TRBD2 TRBJ2-1 TRBV12-3/TRBV12-4 many TGTGCCAGCAGTTTGGGGACTAGCGGGAATAATGAGCAGTTCTTC CASSLGTSGNNEQFF
- TRBJ2-7 TRBV2 - TGTGCCAGCAGTGCTTTCGAGCAGTACTTC CASSAFEQYF
- TRBJ1-2 TRBV20-1 many TGCAGTGCTGACAAAGGTGGCTATGGCTACACCTTC CSADKGGYGYTF
- TRBJ2-3 TRBV20-1 - TGCAGTGCTAGAGATTCGGGCCAAACAGATACGCAGTATTTT CSARDSGQTDTQYF
TRBD1 TRBJ2-2 TRBV9 many TGTGCCAGCAGCCCAGGGACAGCGAACACCGGGGAGCTGTTTTTT CASSPGTANTGELFF
TRBD2 TRBJ2-1 TRBV12-3/TRBV12-4 - TGTGCCGGAGGGAGGGGAGGCTACAATGAGCAGTTCTTC CAGGRGGYNEQFF
TRBD1 TRBJ2-1 TRBV12-3/TRBV12-4 many TGTGCCAGCAGTCCTCCGGGACAGGGGGCAAGGGAGCAGTTCTTC CASSPPGQGAREQFF
- TRBJ1-2 TRBV7-9 many TGTGCCAGCAGCTTAGCGCAGGATAACTATGGCTACACCTTC CASSLAQDNYGYTF
- TRBJ2-2 TRBV18 few TGTGCCAGCTCACCAATGACGGGGGCGAACACCGGGGAGCTGTTTTTT CASSPMTGANTGELFF
- TRBJ1-1 TRBV20-1 - TGCAGTGCTGGGAAAAACAGGGAGTACACTGAAGCTTTCTTT CSAGKNREYTEAFF
TRBD1 TRBJ1-5 TRBV2 many TGTGCCAGCAGTTGGGACAGAGGTCATCAGCCCCAGCATTTT CASSWDRGHQPQHF
- TRBJ2-2 TRBV27 many TGTGCCAGCAGTCGAAACCTCATCGGGGAGCTGTTTTTT CASSRNLIGELFF
TRBD2 TRBJ2-3 TRBV7-4 - TGTGCCAGCAGCTTACAGGTCGGGGGGATACTACCGGATACGCAGTATTTT CASSLQVGGILPDTQYF
TRBD1 TRBJ2-3 TRBV5-4 once TGTGCCAGCACCCCATCCCAGGGGGACATAGATACGCAGTATTTT CASTPSQGDIDTQYF
TRBD1 TRBJ2-1 TRBV12-3/TRBV12-4 - TGTGCCAGCACCCATTACCGGGACAGGGGACATGAGCAGTTCTTC CASTHYRDRGHEQFF
- TRBJ2-5 TRBV29-1 few TGCAGCGTTGCTCGGAGGGGCGCAGAGACCCAGTACTTC CSVARRGAETQYF
TRBD1 TRBJ1-2 TRBV20-1 many TGCAGTGCTAGAGATGTTTTTGGTGGGACAGGGGAATATGGCTACACCTTC CSARDVFGGTGEYGYTF
TRBD2 TRBJ2-1 TRBV5-6 few TGTGCCAGCAGCTTTGGGGACACGGGGGGGCAAGTCTTC CASSFGDTGGQVF
- TRBJ1-5 TRBV6-1 once TGTGCCAGCAGTGGCTTCGGGACCCCCGGAGGGCAGCCCCAGCATTTT CASSGFGTPGGQPQHF
- TRBJ2-2 TRBV5-1 - TGCGCCAGCAGGGCCGGGACCCCGAGGAGGGAGCTGTTTTTT CASRAGTPRRELFF
TRBD2 TRBJ2-7 TRBV12-3/TRBV12-4 few TGTGCCAGCAGCCTCCTAACCCCGACTAGCGGGGCCCCTACTCCCCACTTC CASSLLTPTSGAPTPHF
- TRBJ2-3 TRBV5-1 - TGCGCCAGCAGACCCGGAAGCACAGATACGCAGTATTTT CASRPGSTDTQYF
TRBD1 TRBJ2-1 TRBV15 - TGTGCCACCAGCAGGGGGGACAGAATCTACAATGAGCAGTTCTTC CATSRGDRIYNEQFF
- TRBJ2-1 TRBV7-2 - TGTGCCAGCAGCTACCAGACCGGAAACTCCTACAATGAGCAGTTCTTC CASSYQTGNSYNEQFF
- TRBJ2-3 TRBV10-3 - TGTGCCACCCGGAGCACAGATACGCAGTATTTT CATRSTDTQYF
- TRBJ2-1 TRBV12-3/TRBV12-4 few TGTGCCAGCAGTATAGACAGATACAATGAGCAGTTCTTC CASSIDRYNEQFF
- TRBJ2-2 TRBV6-5 - TGTGCCAGCAGTTACTCGTTGTTGCGGGAGCTGTTTTTT CASSYSLLRELFF